This T cell receptor beta chain was profiled in a study of blood T cell repertoires in COVID-19. Clinical histories supplied by participants themselves formed the basis of cohort assignment. The germline CDR1 and CDR2 sequences are GTSNPN and SVGIG (reference sequence). The CDR3 sequence is 14 residues long. Trimming at V came to 6 bases and at J to 6 bases, leaving 10 bases not matched to a gene. Using immunoSEQ multiplex PCR, the repertoire was profiled, and TCRdb retains in-frame clones only, with some absent. The table includes some 300,000 clones, under 90% detected once. The genes are TRBV30 and TRBJ1-2, with 10 bases that match TRBD1. Sequencing was performed on PBMCs or T cells enriched from blood (not recorded which). The clonotype was recovered from a woman between 35 and 50 years old who had recovered from COVID-19. The CDR3 DNA is TGTGCCTGTCCTATCTCTGGGACAGGGGATGGCTACACCTTC. Protein product: CACPISGTGDGYTF.